The rows below give T cell receptor beta chains drawn from one sample of a study of blood T cell repertoires in COVID-19. TCRdb's table, derived via immunoSEQ multiplex PCR, lists solely in-frame clones and lacks some. The table has about 100,000 clones, 70% to 90% seen once. The sequenced sample consisted of peripheral blood. The receptors come from a man aged 50 to 60 with active or convalescent COVID-19. Both conserved end residues are part of each CDR3. The order of the fields is J gene, CDR3 length, V gene, CDR3 protein.

TRBJ2-2	14	TRBV3-1/TRBV3-2	CASMERANTGELFF
TRBJ1-1	18	TRBV18	CASSPSQGASPLYTEAFF
TRBJ1-2	14	TRBV4-1	CASSQATVNYGYTF
TRBJ2-2	14	TRBV5-1	CASSYRVGTGELFF
TRBJ2-4	16	TRBV27	CASSPTSVLAKNIQYF
TRBJ1-4	16	TRBV18	CASSRQGAPTNEKLFF
TRBJ2-3	13	TRBV5-8	CASSAGVTDTQYF
TRBJ1-5	14	TRBV7-8	CASSSDTLYQPQHF
TRBJ2-1	16	TRBV6-2/TRBV6-3	CASSPKLAGGHNEQFF
TRBJ2-5	18	TRBV24-1	CATSGLAGGGRSQETQYF
TRBJ2-7	16	TRBV19	CASSSELSGTSYEQYF
TRBJ2-3	15	TRBV6-4	CASIHSGRGTDTQYF
TRBJ2-5	13	TRBV28	CASSLTSQETQYF
TRBJ1-2	12	TRBV29-1	CSVLDRDYGYTF
TRBJ2-3	18	TRBV24-1	CATSDRTSGSSSTDTQYF
TRBJ2-1	18	TRBV21-1	CASSKYQREEDDGNEQFF
TRBJ2-2	16	TRBV6-5	CASSSPGQGSPGELFF
TRBJ1-5	13	TRBV2	CASSGTGVQPQHF
TRBJ2-7	14	TRBV2	CASRAQGISYEQYF
TRBJ2-3	16	TRBV6-2/TRBV6-3	CASSSPSGRSPDTQYF
TRBJ1-5	15	TRBV18	CASSPGTGFDQPQHF
TRBJ2-7	11	TRBV29-1	CSVTTGSEQYF
TRBJ2-7	12	TRBV6-5	CASSQGRGEQYF
TRBJ1-1	11	TRBV30	CAVHRNTEAFF